This entry lists 29 T cell receptor beta chains sequenced from one sample in a study of T-cell reconstitution after alpha-beta-depleted transplantation in children. Unique molecular identifiers were incorporated during preparation of the TCRbeta library. Via MiXCR, TCRdb re-called the PCR reads, giving one row per CDR3 protein. The sample records around 450,000 distinct CDR3 sequences, about 40% being singletons. Sequencing used PBMCs, obtained before TCRalphabeta/CD19-depleted stem cell transplant. All receptors come from a girl aged 2-10 years with aplastic anemia, due to receive a stem cell transplant.

Many counts were recorded for this clonotype. The chain recombines TRBV20-1 with TRBJ1-1; 7 bases agree with TRBD1. This CDR3 region has 14 residues. The V and J ends lost 3 bases and 0 bases, in that order; junction bases with no gene match: 4. The germline V gene encodes CDR1 DFQATT and CDR2 SNEGSKA (reference sequence). The CDR3 sequence is CSARTGFMNTEAFF. CDR3 in DNA: TGCAGTGCTAGGACAGGGTTCATGAACACTGAAGCTTTCTTT.

The rearrangement joins TRBV30 to TRBJ2-1; D not certain. CDR1 GTSNPN and CDR2 SVGIG come from the germline V gene (reference sequence). This CDR3 has 12 amino acids. Trimming removed 2 bases from V and 4 bases from J, with 6 bases in between. The CDR3 here is CAWSKQYNEQFF. CDR3 nucleotides: TGTGCCTGGAGTAAACAGTACAATGAGCAGTTCTTC.

V usage is TRBV2 and J usage is TRBJ2-1; the D gene is possibly TRBD2 (6 bases). The CDR3 sequence is 13 residues long. Germline V gene sequence: CDR1 SNHLY, CDR2 FYNNEI. The V end lost 0 bases, the J end lost 12 bases, and 12 bases lay between the germline ends. The CDR3 nucleotides read TGTGCCAGCAGTGAAGCGCTGGGGGGTGGGCAGTTCTTC. As protein: CASSEALGGGQFF.

This clonotype was counted between two and nine times. The chain combines TRBV7-6 with TRBJ2-1, with 11 bases that match TRBD2. CDR1 is SGHVS and CDR2 is FNYEAQ in the germline V gene. V shed 0 bases, J shed 4 bases, and the junction held 14 bases outside the gene matches. The CDR3 has 20 residues. The DNA of the CDR3 is TGTGCCAGCAGCTTAGCGCCGATAGCGGGAGGGTGGGGACTTTACAATGAGCAGTTCTTC. It is translated as CASSLAPIAGGWGLYNEQFF. Full variable domain (outside the CDR3, taken from reference TRBV7-6 and TRBJ2-1): GAGVSQSPRYKVTKRGQDVALRCDPISGHVSLYWYRQALGQGPEFLTYFNYEAQQDKSGLPNDRFSAERPEGSISTLTIQRTEQRDSAMYRCASSLAPIAGGWGLYNEQFFGPGTRLTVL.

This clonotype was detected ten times or more. The chain couples TRBV20-1 to TRBJ2-3, with 9 bases identical to TRBD1. Losses at the gene ends were 0 bases for V and 3 bases for J; bases not matched to a gene: 4. Per the germline V gene, CDR1 is DFQATT and CDR2 is SNEGSKA (reference sequence). The CDR3 runs to 15 residues. CDR3 protein: CSARDAGQGTDTQYF. CDR3 DNA: TGCAGTGCTAGAGATGCCGGACAGGGGACAGATACGCAGTATTTT.

This clonotype was seen a single time. V and J are TRBV6-1 and TRBJ2-1; D is perhaps TRBD2 (6 bases). The CDR3 runs to 14 residues. Trimming pared 11 bases from V and 6 bases from J, leaving 20 bases between. Germline V gene lookup returns CDR1 MNHNS and CDR2 SASEGT. CDR3 amino acids: CAGDRTGVGNEQFF. The CDR3, as DNA: TGTGCCGGAGATAGAACGGGAGTGGGCAATGAGCAGTTCTTC.

The V and J genes are TRBV12-3 or TRBV12-4 and TRBJ2-1; 8 bases are a match to TRBD1. The CDR3 covers 19 residues. V shed 8 bases and J 6 bases; nucleotides not matched to a gene: 24. CDR3 sequence reads: CASCPRTADRGGDRNEQFF. DNA of the CDR3: TGTGCCAGCTGTCCAAGAACGGCCGACAGGGGAGGAGACCGCAATGAGCAGTTCTTC.

The CDR3 nucleotides read TGTGCCAGCAGCTTCAGAGTGTCAGATACGCAGTATTTT. It codes for CASSFRVSDTQYF. The genes are TRBV28 and TRBJ2-3; D ambiguous. Trimming left V 6 bases short and J 4 bases short, with 11 bases between. The CDR3 consists of 13 residues. Germline loops: CDR1 MDHEN, CDR2 SYDVKM.

This clonotype was counted many times. The J gene is TRBJ1-5, the V gene TRBV20-1; 11 bases match TRBD1. The CDR3 contains 15 residues. V lost 6 bases and J lost 6; bases outside the gene matches: 10. Germline values: CDR1 DFQATT, CDR2 SNEGSKA (reference sequence). The CDR3 DNA sequence: TGCAGTGCGACCCGCGGGACAGGGGGGGCTCAGCCCCAGCATTTT. Protein: CSATRGTGGAQPQHF.

This sequence joins TRBV20-1 and TRBJ2-5; TRBD2 matches 8 bases. V lost 6 bases, J lost 9 bases, and 18 bases stayed unmatched. The CDR3 spans 15 residues. CDR1 and CDR2 from the germline V gene are DFQATT and SNEGSKA (reference sequence). CDR3 protein: CSAHLSGGGQAAQYF. In DNA, the CDR3 is TGCAGTGCCCACCTTTCTGGCGGGGGGCAAGCGGCCCAGTACTTC.

J is TRBJ2-5 and V is TRBV7-8; tentatively, D is TRBD1 (6 bases). This CDR3 comprises 16 residues. The ends were cut back, 1 base at V and 4 bases at J, with 16 bases in the middle. Germline V gives CDR1 SGHVS, CDR2 FQNEAQ. The CDR3 bases are TGTGCCAGCAGCTTAGTTTTTCTACAGGGTAGAGAGACCCAGTACTTC. Its protein is CASSLVFLQGRETQYF. Full variable domain (rest looked up from reference TRBV7-8 and TRBJ2-5): GAGVSQSPRYKVAKRGQDVALRCDPISGHVSLFWYQQALGQGPEFLTYFQNEAQLDKSGLPSDRFFAERPEGSVSTLKIQRTQQEDSAVYLCASSLVFLQGRETQYFGPGTRLLVL.

The chain joins TRBV18 to TRBJ2-7; D might be TRBD1 (6 bases). Per germline, CDR1 KGHSH and CDR2 LQKENI. The ends were cut back, 2 bases at V and 3 bases at J, with 11 bases in the middle. This CDR3 comprises 14 residues. The CDR3 loop reads CASSPSTGCYEQYF. CDR3 sequence (DNA): TGTGCCAGCTCACCATCCACAGGGTGCTACGAGCAGTACTTC.

At least ten counts were recorded for this clonotype. This rearrangement joins TRBV5-1 to TRBJ1-2, with 8 bases fitting TRBD1. Germline V lookup: CDR1 SGHRS, CDR2 YFSETQ. The CDR3 has 14 residues. V lost 1 base to trimming and J lost 9 bases; unmatched junction nucleotides: 8. CDR3 DNA: TGCGCCAGCAGCTTGTCGGGGACAGGCCTCCGCTACACCTTC. This sequence encodes CASSLSGTGLRYTF.

The CDR3: CASSLDPSAPYNEQFF. Written as DNA, the CDR3 is TGTGCCAGCAGCTTGGATCCTAGCGCCCCCTACAATGAGCAGTTCTTC. The V gene is TRBV5-6, the J gene TRBJ2-1, with a tentative D call TRBD2 (6 bases). The germline gives CDR1 SGHDT, CDR2 YYEEEE. This CDR3 contains 16 residues. V was pared by 0 bases and J by 2 bases, with 12 bases between.

The chain joins TRBV27 to TRBJ1-4, with 7 bases that match TRBD1. With V trimmed by 8 bases and J by 4 bases, 10 bases remained unmatched. The CDR3 consists of 15 residues. Germline-derived CDR1 and CDR2 are MNHEY and SMNVEV (reference sequence). The CDR3 reads CASLTAGGYNEKLFF. The CDR3 coding sequence is TGTGCCAGCCTTACTGCAGGGGGGTATAATGAAAAACTGTTTTTT. The full variable domain, its missing parts supplied by reference TRBV27 and TRBJ1-4, is EAQVTQNPRYLITVTGKKLTVTCSQNMNHEYMSWYRQDPGLGLRQIYYSMNVEVTDKGDVPEGYKVSRKEKRNFPLILESPSPNQTSLYFCASLTAGGYNEKLFFGSGTQLSVL.

Notes on this clonotype: This may come from a read error, since a much larger clone is one base off. This chain links TRBV20-1 with TRBJ2-7; D perhaps matches TRBD1 (5 bases). From germline, CDR1 is DFQATT and CDR2 SNEGSKA (reference sequence). V lost 4 bases to trimming and J lost 3 bases, with 22 bases between them. This CDR3 has 16 amino acids. The CDR3 region has the DNA TGCAGTGCTATACTATGGATGGACAAGTCCGGCTACGAGCAGTACTTC. Its translation is CSAILWMDKSGYEQYF.

This clonotype was found many times. This sequence joins TRBV5-1 and TRBJ2-5, with TRBD2 matching over 9 bases. The CDR3 totals 16 residues. Germline V CDR1 and CDR2: SGHRS, YFSETQ. The J segment lost 4 bases and the V segment lost 0 bases, leaving 7 bases of the junction unmatched. CDR3 nucleotide sequence: TGCGCCAGCAGCTTGGGTTCCTCGACTAGCGGAGAGACCCAGTACTTC. This encodes CASSLGSSTSGETQYF.

The sample holds many counts of this clonotype. V and J are TRBV12-3 or TRBV12-4 and TRBJ2-3; a weak D match, TRBD2 (5 bases). Between the trimmed V and J ends, which lost 10 bases and 2 bases, there was a span of 16 bases. The CDR3 has 14 amino acids. The DNA of the CDR3 is TGTGCCACACGTCCCAGCGGATACACAGATACGCAGTATTTT. It encodes CATRPSGYTDTQYF.

This clonotype was observed a few times. The chain has TRBV12-3 or TRBV12-4 and TRBJ2-7; 10 bases are a match to TRBD2. The CDR3 has 14 amino acids. Trimming cost V 6 bases and J 4 bases; bases outside gene matches: 6. CDR3 in amino acids: CASRASGRRYEQYF. CDR3 nucleotide sequence: TGTGCCAGCAGGGCTAGCGGGAGAAGGTACGAGCAGTACTTC.

This chain joins TRBV7-8 and TRBJ2-7; no reliable D call. This CDR3 spans 14 amino acids. The V end lost 6 bases, the J end lost 2 bases, and 14 bases lay between the germline ends. The germline gives CDR1 SGHVS, CDR2 FQNEAQ. CDR3 DNA: TGTGCCAGCAGACGGTCTGGACGGCCCTACGAGCAGTACTTC. It specifies CASRRSGRPYEQYF.

This rearrangement joins TRBV4-1 to TRBJ2-7, with D perhaps TRBD2 (5 bases). The CDR3 is 15 residues long. The germline V gene has CDR1 MGHRA and CDR2 YSYEKL. Trimming took 3 bases from V and 5 from J, leaving 17 bases between them. The CDR3 reads CASSQIRTDANEQYF. CDR3 nucleotides: TGCGCCAGCAGCCAGATCAGGACTGACGCCAACGAGCAGTACTTC.

This clonotype was seen a handful of times. The J gene is TRBJ1-3, the V gene TRBV18, with D perhaps matching TRBD1 (6 bases). The germline CDR1 and CDR2 sequences are KGHSH and LQKENI. CDR3 length equals 12 residues. The ends were cut back, 3 bases at V and 8 bases at J, with 8 bases in the middle. DNA of the CDR3: TGTGCCAGCTCACCGGCAGGGGACACCATATATTTT. Translating it yields CASSPAGDTIYF.

About this clonotype itself: Since no conserved phenylalanine or tryptophan closes the CDR3, a read error is the likely cause. This chain joins TRBV7-6 and TRBJ2-7, with unresolved D. Germline V gene lookup returns CDR1 SGHVS and CDR2 FNYEAQ. Trimming left V 5 bases short and J 0 bases short, with 8 bases between. The CDR3 spans 13 residues. The CDR3 here is CASSPDASYEQYY. The CDR3, as DNA: TGTGCCAGCAGCCCGGACGCCTCCTACGAGCAGTACTAC.

The table lists this clonotype with many counts. The rearrangement joins TRBV20-1 to TRBJ2-2; D is perhaps TRBD1 or TRBD2 (5 bases each). The CDR3 covers 19 residues. Trimming shortened V by 0 bases and J by 0 bases, and 20 bases separated the two germline ends. Germline CDR1 and CDR2: DFQATT and SNEGSKA (reference sequence). CDR3 DNA sequence: TGCAGTGCTAGAGATCGCCGGCTCGGGACGTCCACGAACACCGGGGAGCTGTTTTTT. Translated, it gives CSARDRRLGTSTNTGELFF.

Only a few counts were recorded for this clonotype. V gene TRBV10-2 combines with J gene TRBJ1-1; TRBD1 is a possible D gene (5 bases). CDR3 length equals 13 residues. Per germline, CDR1 WSHSY and CDR2 SAAADI. The germline V and J ends were trimmed by 2 bases and 6 bases, with 10 bases remaining between them. CDR3 sequence (DNA): TGCGCCAGCAGTGAGCCTCCGGGGCCTGAAGCTTTCTTT. Translation: CASSEPPGPEAFF.

This clonotype has a count of ten or more. The chain links TRBV18 to TRBJ2-4; perhaps TRBD1 as D (5 bases). The CDR3 is 17 residues long. Trimming took off 1 base at V and 0 bases at J, with 13 bases between the two ends. Germline-derived CDR1 and CDR2 are KGHSH and LQKENI. This chain's CDR3 is CASSPRPDRLAKNIQYF. The CDR3 region has the DNA TGTGCCAGCTCACCACGCCCCGACAGATTAGCCAAAAACATTCAGTACTTC. Variable domain in full (rest from reference TRBV18 and TRBJ2-4): NAGVMQNPRHLVRRRGQEARLRCSPMKGHSHVYWYRQLPEEGLKFMVYLQKENIIDESGMPKERFSAEFPKEGPSILRIQQVVRGDSAAYFCASSPRPDRLAKNIQYFGAGTRLSVL.

The sample holds many counts of this clonotype. The chain uses TRBV24-1 and TRBJ1-2; D unresolved. Germline CDR1 and CDR2: KGHDR and SFDVKD. V lost 4 bases, J lost 2 bases, and 1 base lay in between. This CDR3 has 11 residues. The CDR3 here is CATSDNYGYTF. CDR3 nucleotide sequence: TGTGCCACCAGTGACAACTATGGCTACACCTTC.

This clonotype was recorded at least ten times. V usage is TRBV29-1 and J usage is TRBJ2-3; TRBD2 matches 8 bases. Germline CDR1 is SQVTM and CDR2 is ANQGSEA. Trimming cost V 8 bases and J 2 bases; bases outside gene matches: 6. The CDR3 runs to 13 residues. In DNA form, the CDR3 reads TGCAGCTGCGGGAGGATTTACACAGATACGCAGTATTTT. This encodes CSCGRIYTDTQYF.

This clonotype came up a few times. V gene TRBV28 combines with J gene TRBJ2-1; 9 bases map to TRBD2. The CDR3 extends over 15 amino acids. The V segment lost 3 bases and the J segment 4 bases; nucleotides outside the gene matches: 4. The germline gives CDR1 MDHEN, CDR2 SYDVKM. The DNA for the CDR3 is TGTGCCAGCAGTTTCTTTGCGGGGGGGTACAATGAGCAGTTCTTC. Protein: CASSFFAGGYNEQFF.